This T cell receptor (beta chain) appears in the sequencing data of a study of OX40 agonist ivuxolimab in advanced cancers. Profiling relied on immunoSEQ multiplex PCR, and the TCRdb table lists in-frame clones only, not all of them. The profile shows tens of thousands of clones, roughly 77% of them singletons. Study-wide findings and caveats: Compared with CD4+, CD8+ T cells on average had more expanded clones.

Per the germline V gene, CDR1 is SGHNT and CDR2 is YYREEE (reference sequence). The CDR3 extends over 15 amino acids. Trimming at V came to 1 base and at J to 5 bases, leaving 1 base not matched to a gene. For this clone: What it binds is not known.

The sequence derives from an adult with an advanced solid tumor such as melanoma, head and neck, liver or kidney cancer. The sample in question was CD4+ or CD8+ T cells sorted from blood, obtained in a trial of the OX40 agonist ivuxolimab. This rearrangement joins TRBV5-4 to TRBJ2-2, with 11 bases matching TRBD2. The CDR3 bases are TGTGCCAGCAGCTTGAGGACTAGCGGGACCGGGGAGCTGTTTTTT. Encoded protein: CASSLRTSGTGELFF.